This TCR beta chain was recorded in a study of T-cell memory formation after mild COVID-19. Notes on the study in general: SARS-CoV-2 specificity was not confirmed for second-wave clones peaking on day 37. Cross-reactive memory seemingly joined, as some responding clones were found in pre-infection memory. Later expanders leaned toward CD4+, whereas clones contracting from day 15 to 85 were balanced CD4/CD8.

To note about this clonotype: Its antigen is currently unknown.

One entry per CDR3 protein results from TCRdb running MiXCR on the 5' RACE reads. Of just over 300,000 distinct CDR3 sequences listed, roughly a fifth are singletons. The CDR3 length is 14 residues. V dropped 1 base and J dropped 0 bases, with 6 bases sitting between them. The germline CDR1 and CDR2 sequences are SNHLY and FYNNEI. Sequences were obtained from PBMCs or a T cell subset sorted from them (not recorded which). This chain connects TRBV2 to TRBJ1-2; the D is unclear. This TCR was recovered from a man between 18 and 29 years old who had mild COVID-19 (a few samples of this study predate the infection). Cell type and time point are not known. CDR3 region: CASSEVGPNYGYTF. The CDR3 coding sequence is TGTGCCAGCAGTGAAGTAGGCCCTAACTATGGCTACACCTTC.